The present T cell receptor (beta chain) was sequenced within a study of shared clonotypes between healthy human individuals. With regard to this clone: The antigen is undetermined.

The V gene's germline CDR1 is SNHLY and CDR2 FYNNEI. V lost 5 bases and J 5 bases, leaving 13 bases between the germline ends. This CDR3 contains 14 residues. Study findings and constraints: Sharing across four donors was highest in naive CD4 (around 5%) and lowest in memory CD8 (roughly 0.4%). In general, naive subsets displayed greater estimated richness than memory subsets did.

Only in-frame clones appear in the TCRdb table, and some are missing; sequencing was by immunoSEQ multiplex PCR. The sample has about 340,000 clones; around 79% are singletons. This clonotype was obtained from a man aged 30 to 39 in good health. V is TRBV2 and J is TRBJ1-5; a weak D match, TRBD1 (6 bases). Sequenced input: memory CD4+ T cells sorted from blood. The subset is: CD45RA-negative fraction. CDR3 region: CASSLQGQYQPQHF. The CDR3 DNA is TGTGCCAGCAGTCTTCAGGGGCAATATCAGCCCCAGCATTTT.